This T cell receptor (beta chain) was recovered during a study of Ad26.COV2.S vaccination and SARS-CoV-2 variants. As regards this clone: No antigen is known for it.

Overall study findings and caveats: The TCR breadth and depth analyses may have understated or missed part of the total T cell responses. Reports say spike-specific CD8+ and CD4+ T cell responses covered substantial breadth after vaccination. Placebo recipients showed lower spike-specific TCR breadth than vaccinees.

V was trimmed by 2 bases and J by 8 bases, leaving 13 bases between them. The CDR3 spans 14 residues. Germline V gene sequence: CDR1 MNHEY, CDR2 SVGAGI. Produced via immunoSEQ multiplex PCR; TCRdb's table is partial and in-frame only. The table lists 300,000 to 400,000 clones, 92% of them singletons, with under 4% in the top ten. This clonotype was obtained from a human donor who had recovered from COVID-19. This chain uses TRBV6-5 with TRBJ2-1; D is undetermined. This specimen consisted of peripheral blood, obtained after recovery from COVID-19. In nucleotides, the CDR3 is TGTGCCAGCAGTTACGATGGGGTTCGGGATGAGCAGTTCTTC. It is translated as CASSYDGVRDEQFF.